The clone carrying this T cell receptor (beta chain) was counted a few times. This CDR3 has 12 amino acids. Trimming shortened V by 1 base and J by 9 bases, and 7 bases separated the two germline ends. CDR1 is MNHNS, CDR2 SASEGT, per germline. The data were produced by immunoSEQ multiplex PCR, yet TCRdb's version contains in-frame clones alone and is incomplete. There are over 100,000 clones in the sample; more than 65% occur only once, and about 23% lies in the top ten. The data are from a study of shared clonotypes between healthy human individuals. The source material was memory CD8+ T cells sorted from blood. The sample's subset: CD45RO+ cells pooled with CCR7-negative TemRA cells. This chain connects TRBV6-1 to TRBJ2-1; D not certain. The sequence derives from a woman aged 25 to 45 in good health. In DNA, the CDR3 is TGTGCCAGCAGTGAAGGTCTACTTGAGCAGTTCTTC. The encoded protein is CASSEGLLEQFF.